A selection of T cell receptor beta chains follows, all from one sample in a study of T cells in Graves' hyperthyroidism and ophthalmopathy. TCRdb fed the multiplex PCR reads into MiXCR, producing one record per CDR3 protein. Seen here are roughly 380,000 distinct CDR3 sequences, around 13% observed once, and the top ten hold roughly 11%. What was sequenced was blood. The receptor set was obtained from a woman aged 60-75 years with Graves' hyperthyroidism. Both conserved end residues are part of each CDR3. The order of the fields is V gene, D gene, J gene, clone size, CDR3 DNA, CDR3 protein. The D gene is left open where the match is weak. Rows may omit the clone size; those that give it use once, few, many or a size class.

>TRBV19|TRBD1|TRBJ2-2|-
TGTGCCAGTAGCCGTAGGACAGGGGGCGGGACCGGGGAGCTGTTTTTT
CASSRRTGGGTGELFF
>TRBV30|TRBD2|TRBJ2-1|many
TGTGCCTGGATGGGGACTAGCGGGAGTGCCTACAATGAGCAGTTCTTC
CAWMGTSGSAYNEQFF
>TRBV20-1|-|TRBJ2-5|many
TGCAGTGCTAGCGACCCAGGGGTGGGAGAGACCCAGTACTTC
CSASDPGVGETQYF
>TRBV30|-|TRBJ1-3|many
TGTGCCTGGAGTGTAATGGGTTCTGGAAACACCATATATTTT
CAWSVMGSGNTIYF
>TRBV5-1|-|TRBJ2-7|many
TGCGCCAGCAGCTTGGAGGCAGACGAGCAGTACTTC
CASSLEADEQYF
>TRBV7-9|-|TRBJ2-5|-
TGTGCCAGCAGCTTAGATAGAGCAGGAGAGGTGTACTTC
CASSLDRAGEVYF
>TRBV2|TRBD2|TRBJ2-7|few
TGTGCCAGCACGCGACTAGCGGGCGAGGAGTACGAGCAGTACTTC
CASTRLAGEEYEQYF
>TRBV16|-|TRBJ1-2|few
TGTGCCAGCAGCCAAAACGTCCGGGACTATGGCTACACCTTC
CASSQNVRDYGYTF
>TRBV10-2|TRBD2|TRBJ2-2|once
TGCGCCACCCGGGGCGGTGCGGGAGTTAACACCGGGGAGCTGTTTTTT
CATRGGAGVNTGELFF
>TRBV2|-|TRBJ2-7|many
TGTGCCAGCAGTGAGTGGCCGCAGGGTTACGAGCAGTACTTC
CASSEWPQGYEQYF
>TRBV10-1|-|TRBJ2-5|-
TGCGCCAGCAGTGAGACCGGGAGTGAGGAGACCCAGTACTTC
CASSETGSEETQYF
>TRBV20-1|TRBD2|TRBJ2-3|many
TGCAGTGCTAGCGCTAGCGGGTCGGGCACAGATACGCAGTATTTT
CSASASGSGTDTQYF
>TRBV28|TRBD2|TRBJ2-7|-
TGTGCCAGCAGTTTAAGTTCGTGGACTAGCGGGAGGAGCTACGAGCAGTACTTC
CASSLSSWTSGRSYEQYF
>TRBV19|-|TRBJ1-1|many
TGTGCCAGTAGTATTGCTGCTCCTTGGGGGGACACTGAAGCTTTCTTT
CASSIAAPWGDTEAFF
>TRBV2|-|TRBJ2-3|few
TGTGCCAGCACGGCCGACTACACAGATACGCAGTATTTT
CASTADYTDTQYF
>TRBV5-8|-|TRBJ2-7|few
TGTGCCAGCAGCTTGAAGGGGAAGATCCACGAGCAGTACTTC
CASSLKGKIHEQYF
>TRBV11-1|-|TRBJ2-7|many
TGTGCCAGCAGTTCTGGACTGATTCGAGAGCAGTACTTC
CASSSGLIREQYF
>TRBV18|-|TRBJ2-3|many
TGTGCCAGCTCACCACCCGCAGGGCAATATACGCAGTATTTT
CASSPPAGQYTQYF
>TRBV5-8|TRBD1|TRBJ2-7|many
TGTGCCAGCAGCGCGGACAGGGTAGGCGAGCAGTACTTC
CASSADRVGEQYF
>TRBV7-8|-|TRBJ2-5|many
TGTGCCAGCAGCTTCCCCTTAGAGACCCAGTACTTC
CASSFPLETQYF
>TRBV12-3/TRBV12-4|-|TRBJ1-1|many
TGTGCCAGCAGTTTCCACAGGCTGAACACTGAAGCTTTCTTT
CASSFHRLNTEAFF
>TRBV12-3/TRBV12-4|-|TRBJ2-5|many
TGTGCCAGCAGTTTAAATCAGGGTCAAGAGACCCAGTACTTC
CASSLNQGQETQYF
>TRBV7-9|TRBD2|TRBJ2-1|few
TGTGCCAGCAGCCTACTTGGGGGAGGGCCCAGCAATGAGCAGTTCTTC
CASSLLGGGPSNEQFF
>TRBV5-1|TRBD1|TRBJ2-3|many
TGCGCCAGCAGTTCCCCGACAGGGATCTCTACGCAGTATTTT
CASSSPTGISTQYF
>TRBV24-1|-|TRBJ1-5|few
TGTGCCACCAGTGCGGGGGATCATCAGCCCCAGCATTTT
CATSAGDHQPQHF
>TRBV3-1|TRBD2|TRBJ2-3|many
TGTGCCAGCAGCCAAGGGACTAGCGGAGATACGCAGTATTTT
CASSQGTSGDTQYF
>TRBV30|-|TRBJ2-3|many
TGTGCCTCCACAACGTCTAGCACAGATACGCAGTATTTT
CASTTSSTDTQYF
>TRBV9|TRBD2|TRBJ2-5|-
TGTGCCAGCGGCCTCGGAAGAGCGGGAGACCAAGAGACCCAGTACTTC
CASGLGRAGDQETQYF
>TRBV24-1|TRBD2|TRBJ2-2|many
TGTGCCACCAATAGCCCTAGCGGCACCGGGGAGCTGTTTTTT
CATNSPSGTGELFF
>TRBV30|TRBD2|TRBJ2-1|-
TGTGCCTGGAGTGTATCCCTCCTCATAACTAGCGGGAGCTACAATGAGCAGTTCTTC
CAWSVSLLITSGSYNEQFF
>TRBV11-3|TRBD2|TRBJ2-1|-
TGTGCCAGCAGCAGCGGGCTAGCGGGGTCCAGCTCCTACAATGAGCAGTTCTTC
CASSSGLAGSSSYNEQFF
>TRBV6-8|-|TRBJ1-4|few
TGTGCCAGCAGTTACTCTGACAGGACAACTAATGAAAAACTGTTTTTT
CASSYSDRTTNEKLFF
>TRBV20-1|-|TRBJ1-2|many
TGCGGGGCAGCCACTAACTATGGCTACACCTTC
CGAATNYGYTF
>TRBV29-1|TRBD1|TRBJ1-2|-
TGCAGCGTTGAAGAATCCCCAGGGGGCCGGGGCTACACCTTC
CSVEESPGGRGYTF
>TRBV19|-|TRBJ1-2|once
TGTGCCGGTAGCCACTTGGACCTGGGACGGTCTAACTATGGCTACACCTTC
CAGSHLDLGRSNYGYTF
>TRBV28|-|TRBJ2-7|-
TGTGCCAGCAGTTCCGGTTGGTTCCGCTCTGGCGAGCAGTACTTC
CASSSGWFRSGEQYF
>TRBV30|-|TRBJ1-1|once
TGTGCCTGGAGCATACCTATGGGGGAAGCTTTCTTT
CAWSIPMGEAFF
>TRBV11-2|-|TRBJ2-2|many
TGTGCCAGCAGCTTGGAACCAACCGGGGAGCTGTTTTTT
CASSLEPTGELFF
>TRBV12-5|TRBD2|TRBJ2-7|many
TGTGCTAGTGGCCCGTCGGGGGGGCGCTGGGACGAGCAGTACTTC
CASGPSGGRWDEQYF
>TRBV19|TRBD1|TRBJ2-1|-
TGTGCCAGTAGTGTCCGGGACAGGGGGCCAATTGAGCAGTTCTTC
CASSVRDRGPIEQFF
>TRBV6-1|-|TRBJ2-7|-
TGTGCCAGCAGACTTGACAGGAGAGCCCCCTACGAGCAGTACTTC
CASRLDRRAPYEQYF
>TRBV4-2|TRBD2|TRBJ2-5|many
TGTGCCAGCAGCCAAGAGCTAGCGGGGGAGACCCAGTACTTC
CASSQELAGETQYF
>TRBV6-1|TRBD1|TRBJ2-5|-
TGTGCCAGCAGTGAAGTCCCGGGACAGGGACCCCAAGAGACCCAGTACTTC
CASSEVPGQGPQETQYF
>TRBV11-2|-|TRBJ2-7|-
TGTGCCAGCAGCTCGGACAGCCTCTACGAGCAGTACTTC
CASSSDSLYEQYF
>TRBV29-1|TRBD1|TRBJ2-1|many
TGCAGCGCGTCCCGGGACAGGGACGGTGAGCAGTTCTTC
CSASRDRDGEQFF
>TRBV29-1|-|TRBJ2-3|many
TGCAGCGGATTACGGGAGTACTCAGATACGCAGTATTTT
CSGLREYSDTQYF
>TRBV4-1|-|TRBJ2-5|-
TGCGCCAGCAGCCGCGTAGTGGTAATGGCCCAGTACTTC
CASSRVVVMAQYF
>TRBV7-3|TRBD2|TRBJ2-1|many
TGTGCCAGCAGCCAGAGCGGGAGGGCCTCCAATGAGCAGTTCTTC
CASSQSGRASNEQFF
>TRBV29-1|TRBD1|TRBJ1-2|-
TGCAGCGTTGAGGGACAGAACTATGGCTACACCTTC
CSVEGQNYGYTF
>TRBV20-1|TRBD2|TRBJ2-3|many
TGCAGTGCTAGAGATTCGGCGGGAGGGGCAGATACGCAGTATTTT
CSARDSAGGADTQYF
>TRBV6-1|-|TRBJ2-5|few
TGTGCCAGCAGTACCCGGGCCTTGCGAGAGACCCAGTACTTC
CASSTRALRETQYF
>TRBV27|-|TRBJ2-7|-
TGTGCCAGCAGTTTATCCACGCATTACGAGCAGTACTTC
CASSLSTHYEQYF
>TRBV3-1|-|TRBJ2-1|-
TGTGCCAGCAGCCAAGCGGGGAGCGACGATGAGCAGTTCTTC
CASSQAGSDDEQFF
>TRBV28|TRBD1|TRBJ1-6|many
TGTGCCAGCAGTAGGCAGGGGGACCTAACCCTCCACTTT
CASSRQGDLTLHF